The 25 T cell receptor beta chains below were found in one sample sequenced in a study of T cell responses to AZD1222 COVID-19 vaccine. Measured with immunoSEQ multiplex PCR; TCRdb has only the in-frame clones, and not every one. Counted here are some 120,000 clones, around 92% occurring once; the ten biggest clones make up about 8%. The source material was peripheral blood, sampled 28 days after the second AZD1222 dose. These receptors all stem from an adult who received the AZD1222 COVID-19 vaccine.

The genes are TRBV7-9 and TRBJ2-3; 7 bases agree with TRBD2. In germline, CDR1 is SEHNR, CDR2 FQNEAQ (reference sequence). V was clipped by 2 bases and J by 1 base; unmatched bases: 6. The CDR3 covers 16 residues. CDR3 nucleotides: TGTGCCAGCAGCTTAAGGTTGGGGGGGGGCACAGATACGCAGTATTTT. Translated, it gives CASSLRLGGGTDTQYF.

The V gene is TRBV28, the J gene TRBJ1-6, with 9 bases identical to TRBD1. Germline values: CDR1 MDHEN, CDR2 SYDVKM. The length of the CDR3 is 16 residues. V gave up 5 bases and J gave up 3 bases; unmatched junction bases: 5. CDR3 sequence (DNA): TGTGCCAGCAGTCCCGGGACAGGGAACTATAATTCACCCCTCCACTTT. This translates into CASSPGTGNYNSPLHF.

The gene calls are TRBV25-1 and TRBJ2-1; TRBD2 matches at 10 bases. The J segment lost 4 bases and the V segment lost 2 bases, leaving 5 bases of the junction unmatched. The CDR3 spans 16 residues. Germline V gives CDR1 MGHDK, CDR2 SYGVNS. CDR3 bases: TGTGCCAGCAGTGAAACGACTAGCGGGCTATACAATGAGCAGTTCTTC. The encoded protein is CASSETTSGLYNEQFF.

This rearrangement joins TRBV5-1 to TRBJ1-5; 7 nucleotides align to TRBD1. Germline values: CDR1 SGHRS, CDR2 YFSETQ. CDR3 size: 18 residues. The J segment lost 0 bases and the V segment lost 0 bases, leaving 9 bases of the junction unmatched. In nucleotides, the CDR3 is TGCGCCAGCAGCTTGGGGACAGGAACGATAAGTAGCAATCAGCCCCAGCATTTT. It specifies CASSLGTGTISSNQPQHF.

V and J are TRBV7-8 and TRBJ2-7, with D perhaps matching TRBD1 or TRBD2 (5 bases each). The V and J ends lost 6 bases and 2 bases respectively, with 14 bases between them. This CDR3 comprises 14 residues. Germline V gene sequence: CDR1 SGHVS, CDR2 FQNEAQ. Here the CDR3 reads CASRLRDGTYEQYF. The DNA for the CDR3 is TGTGCCAGCAGGCTAAGGGACGGAACCTACGAGCAGTACTTC. The full variable domain, completed using reference TRBV7-8 and TRBJ2-7, is GAGVSQSPRYKVAKRGQDVALRCDPISGHVSLFWYQQALGQGPEFLTYFQNEAQLDKSGLPSDRFFAERPEGSVSTLKIQRTQQEDSAVYLCASRLRDGTYEQYFGPGTRLTVT.

This clone was observed a handful of times. The V call is TRBV19, the J call TRBJ2-7; 10 bases are a match to TRBD2. Germline V gene sequence: CDR1 LNHDA, CDR2 SQIVND (reference sequence). The CDR3 is 14 amino acids. Unmatched junction bases numbered 7, after V lost 5 bases and J lost 6 bases. The CDR3 loop is CASSDSGGPREQYF. CDR3 in DNA: TGTGCCAGTAGTGATAGCGGGGGGCCGCGCGAGCAGTACTTC.

V gene TRBV2 combines with J gene TRBJ1-2; TRBD1 aligns across 10 bases. Per germline, CDR1 SNHLY and CDR2 FYNNEI. The CDR3 sequence is 14 residues long. Germline trimming cut 5 bases from V and 2 bases from J; bases unmatched to any gene: 2. The CDR3 DNA sequence: TGTGCCAGCAGTCGACAGGGGGCAAACTATGGCTACACCTTC. Protein product: CASSRQGANYGYTF.

This rearrangement joins TRBV5-8 to TRBJ2-3; D unclear. V was clipped by 1 base and J by 1 base, with 10 bases between them. Per germline, CDR1 SGHTS and CDR2 YDEGEE. CDR3 length: 15 residues. CDR3 in amino acids: CASSLPSIGTDTQYF. The DNA for the CDR3 is TGTGCCAGCAGCTTGCCGTCTATTGGCACAGATACGCAGTATTTT.

The chain is built from TRBV15 and TRBJ1-2; tentatively, D is TRBD1 (5 bases). Trimming took 3 bases from V and 3 from J, leaving 17 bases between them. The CDR3 covers 16 residues. Germline assignment: CDR1 LNHNV and CDR2 YYDKDF (reference sequence). In nucleotides, the CDR3 is TGTGCCACCAGCAGGGCCGCTCAGGGTTGGGACTATGGCTACACCTTC. Amino acid sequence: CATSRAAQGWDYGYTF.

The chain carries TRBV9 and TRBJ2-3; 9 nucleotides align to TRBD1. From germline, CDR1 is SGDLS and CDR2 YYNGEE. This CDR3 has 15 residues. The J segment lost 2 bases and the V segment lost 4 bases, leaving 5 bases of the junction unmatched. The CDR3 DNA reads as TGTGCCAGCAGCTCCCGGGACAGGGACACAGATACGCAGTATTTT. It codes for CASSSRDRDTDTQYF.

V and J are TRBV18 and TRBJ1-1; possibly TRBD1 for D (5 bases). Trimming cost V 0 bases and J 10 bases, with 12 bases left between them. Germline loops: CDR1 KGHSH, CDR2 LQKENI. The CDR3 is 13 amino acids. In DNA, the CDR3 is TGTGCCAGCTCACCACCAGGGGTGAGTCGAGCTTTCTTT. It translates to CASSPPGVSRAFF.

V gene TRBV7-2 combines with J gene TRBJ1-3; possibly TRBD1 for D (5 bases). V was cut by 2 bases and J by 6 bases, with 8 bases left in between. Germline CDR1 reads SGHTA; CDR2 reads FQGNSA. The CDR3 spans 13 residues. The CDR3 region is CASSLRGENTIYF. The DNA for the CDR3 is TGTGCCAGCAGCTTAAGGGGTGAAAACACCATATATTTT.

This chain uses TRBV27 with TRBJ2-1, with TRBD1 matching 9 bases. The CDR3 is 15 amino acids. CDR1 is MNHEY, CDR2 SMNVEV, per germline (reference sequence). The J segment lost 7 bases and the V segment lost 2 bases, leaving 6 bases of the junction unmatched. In DNA, the CDR3 is TGTGCCAGCAGTTTAAGGCGACAGGGGGAGAATGAGCAGTTCTTC. Encoded protein: CASSLRRQGENEQFF.

This clone was recorded only once. This CDR3 reads CASSQATGPYEQYF. The CDR3 DNA is TGTGCCAGCAGCCAAGCGACAGGGCCCTACGAGCAGTACTTC. The chain combines TRBV3-1 (or the pseudogene TRBV3-2) with TRBJ2-7, with 7 positions matching TRBD1. Per the germline V gene, CDR1 is LGHDT and CDR2 is YNNKEL (reference sequence). The CDR3 spans 14 residues. Germline trimming cut 1 base from V and 2 bases from J; bases unmatched to any gene: 2.

The chain carries TRBV9 and TRBJ1-2; 7 nucleotides match TRBD1. Trimming at V came to 0 bases and at J to 4 bases, leaving 6 bases not matched to a gene. Germline V lookup: CDR1 SGDLS, CDR2 YYNGEE. This CDR3 contains 15 residues. The CDR3: CASSVDSTGPYGYTF. The CDR3, as DNA: TGTGCCAGCAGCGTAGACTCGACAGGGCCCTATGGCTACACCTTC.

This rearrangement joins TRBV28 to TRBJ1-5, with D hard to call. The CDR3 sequence is 12 residues long. The germline CDR1 and CDR2 sequences are MDHEN and SYDVKM. V lost 3 bases and J lost 7, with 7 bases in between. CDR3 sequence (DNA): TGTGCCAGCAGTTTGCCTGCGCAGCCCCAGCATTTT. It encodes CASSLPAQPQHF.

V is TRBV15 and J is TRBJ1-1; D call uncertain. V lost 0 bases to trimming and J lost 7 bases, with 9 bases between them. The CDR3 spans 13 residues. The germline V gene has CDR1 LNHNV and CDR2 YYDKDF (reference sequence). The CDR3 DNA reads TGTGCCACCAGCAGAGATCTTATAGGTGAAGCTTTCTTT. This sequence encodes CATSRDLIGEAFF.

In DNA, the CDR3 is TGCGCCAGCAGCCAGCAGGGGATCTATGGCTACACCTTC. Translation: CASSQQGIYGYTF. The genes are TRBV4-1 and TRBJ1-2; the D gene is possibly TRBD1 (6 bases). The CDR3 is made up of 13 amino acids. Trimming took off 3 bases at V and 4 bases at J, with 9 bases between the two ends. CDR1 MGHRA and CDR2 YSYEKL come from the germline V gene.

The rearrangement uses TRBV6-5 and TRBJ1-2; 9 bases line up with TRBD1. This CDR3 comprises 15 residues. Germline loops: CDR1 MNHEY, CDR2 SVGAGI. V lost 6 bases, J lost 2 bases, and 7 bases stayed unmatched. In DNA, the CDR3 is TGTGCCAGCAGGTCCGGGGACAGGGCAAACTATGGCTACACCTTC. Protein: CASRSGDRANYGYTF.

The V gene is TRBV6-4, the J gene TRBJ2-5; 7 positions match TRBD2. J lost 5 bases, V lost 4 bases, and 13 bases had no gene match. The CDR3 runs 16 residues. In germline, CDR1 is MRHNA, CDR2 SNTAGT. For the CDR3, the DNA is TGTGCCAGCAGTGCCCTCGGAGGCGGGAGCCAGGAGACCCAGTACTTC. This encodes CASSALGGGSQETQYF.

The J gene is TRBJ2-1, the V gene TRBV3-1 (or the pseudogene TRBV3-2); D could derive from TRBD1 or TRBD2 (6 bases each). The CDR3 spans 13 residues. Deletions cut 0 bases from V and 12 bases from J, with 12 bases between. In germline, CDR1 is LGHDT, CDR2 YNNKEL (reference sequence). In nucleotides, the CDR3 is TGTGCCAGCAGCCAAGAGGGGGGCTTTGGGCAGTTCTTC. Translated: CASSQEGGFGQFF.

The V gene is TRBV6-5, the J gene TRBJ2-7, with D perhaps TRBD1 (6 bases). Looked up from germline, CDR1 is MNHEY and CDR2 is SVGAGI. Trimming removed 4 bases from V and 4 bases from J, with 14 bases in between. This CDR3 contains 14 residues. For the CDR3, the DNA is TGTGCCAGCAGTTCCAACCGGCAGGGGTACGAGCAGTACTTC. Translation gives CASSSNRQGYEQYF.

The V gene is TRBV28, the J gene TRBJ1-1; D perhaps matches TRBD1 (5 bases). V dropped 5 bases and J dropped 3 bases, with 13 bases sitting between them. The CDR3 is 14 residues long. Germline V gene data show CDR1 as MDHEN and CDR2 as SYDVKM. The CDR3, as DNA: TGTGCCAGCAGTACCCCTAGCAGGGACACTGAAGCTTTCTTT. Translated, it gives CASSTPSRDTEAFF. Based on the CDR3 plus reference TRBV28 and TRBJ1-1, the full variable domain is DVKVTQSSRYLVKRTGEKVFLECVQDMDHENMFWYRQDPGLGLRLIYFSYDVKMKEKGDIPEGYSVSREKKERFSLILESASTNQTSMYLCASSTPSRDTEAFFGQGTRLTVV.

The gene calls are TRBV7-8 and TRBJ2-3; TRBD2 agrees at 11 bases. The CDR3 runs to 16 residues. V lost 5 bases and J lost 8; bases outside the gene matches: 12. The germline gives CDR1 SGHVS, CDR2 FQNEAQ. CDR3 in DNA: TGTGCCAGCAGCAGGGGACTAGCGGCACGCTCGGGTACGCAGTATTTT. Residues: CASSRGLAARSGTQYF. The complete variable domain, with remaining parts taken from reference TRBV7-8 and TRBJ2-3, reads GAGVSQSPRYKVAKRGQDVALRCDPISGHVSLFWYQQALGQGPEFLTYFQNEAQLDKSGLPSDRFFAERPEGSVSTLKIQRTQQEDSAVYLCASSRGLAARSGTQYFGPGTRLTVL.

The chain joins TRBV28 to TRBJ2-1; no reliable D call. The CDR3 totals 11 residues. CDR1 is MDHEN, CDR2 SYDVKM, per germline. With 4 bases removed from V and 9 bases from J, the gap between germline ends came to 7 bases. CDR3 in DNA: TGTGCCAGCAGTTCTATGCTTGAGCAGTTCTTC. Its protein product is CASSSMLEQFF.